Below are 2 T cell receptor beta chains sequenced from a single sample in a study of CD4 T cell repertoires in COVID-19. The protocol was immunoSEQ multiplex PCR, while the TCRdb copy is restricted to in-frame clones and leaves out a portion. The sample includes approximately 75,000 clones, 83% seen only once; the top ten take around 0.58%. The sequences come from CD4+ T cells from peripheral blood, collected after recovery from COVID-19. The receptors here all came from a human donor who had COVID-19.

The J gene is TRBJ2-4, the V gene TRBV12-3 or TRBV12-4; 7 positions agree with TRBD1. This CDR3 has 11 residues. The junction had 5 bases not matched to a gene; V was cut back by 3 bases and J by 15 bases. CDR3 protein: CASSLGQRRYF. The CDR3 coding sequence is TGTGCCAGCAGTTTGGGACAGAGAAGGTACTTC.

This chain connects TRBV3-1 (or the pseudogene TRBV3-2) to TRBJ2-2, with D unclear. Germline CDR1 and CDR2: LGHDT and YNNKEL (reference sequence). There are 15 residues in the CDR3. With 1 base removed from V and 10 bases from J, the gap between germline ends came to 16 bases. CDR3 coding DNA: TGTGCCAGCAGCCAAGGCGTTGGCCAGGTTTCGGAGCTGTTTTTT. This translates into CASSQGVGQVSELFF.